The clone carrying this T cell receptor beta chain turned up a few times. Its target is not known. These data originate in a study of identical twins. Findings and caveats of the study: Partly confounded zero-insertion analyses could result from invariant MAIT and iNKT cells. The conclusions drew on cross-sectional statistical analysis instead of tracking the same donors.

From germline, CDR1 is SGHNT and CDR2 YENEEA. This CDR3 is 16 amino acids long. V was cut by 5 bases and J by 0 bases, with 14 bases left in between. TCRdb reprocessed the 5' RACE reads with MiXCR, giving one entry per CDR3 protein. The table includes about 900,000 distinct CDR3 sequences, roughly an eighth detected once. The data were also submitted as part of a second study, on yellow fever vaccine responses in identical twins.

This clonotype was obtained from a woman younger than 30 in good health. The sequenced material came from PBMCs. The chain joins TRBV11-3 to TRBJ2-1, with TRBD2 as a possible D gene (7 bases). The CDR3 protein is CASSAGGPSSYNEQFF. In DNA, the CDR3 is TGTGCCAGCAGCGCCGGGGGGCCGAGCTCCTACAATGAGCAGTTCTTC.